The 11 T cell receptor beta chains presented below share a single source sample, sequenced in a study of T cells in Graves' hyperthyroidism and ophthalmopathy. RNA transcripts were the template for amplifying TCR beta CDR3 regions. The primer set for the first-round RT-PCR of the TCR CDR3 was HTBI. Via MiXCR, TCRdb re-called the multiplex PCR reads, giving one row per CDR3 protein. Among about 340,000 distinct CDR3 sequences listed, 15% to 20% were seen once. The sequenced sample was blood. Receptors were obtained from a woman aged 45-60 years with Graves' hyperthyroidism.

This chain joins TRBV11-2 and TRBJ1-2; TRBD1 aligns across 8 bases. J gave up 6 bases and V 11 bases, and 5 bases lay outside the gene matches. Per germline, CDR1 SGHAT and CDR2 FQNNGV. This CDR3 is 11 amino acids long. The CDR3 nucleotides read TGTGCCGTCGGACAGGGACATGGCTACACCTTC. Its protein product is CAVGQGHGYTF.

This clonotype was recorded many times. This sequence joins TRBV30 and TRBJ1-6, with D possibly being TRBD1 (6 bases). This CDR3 has 14 residues. Trimming stripped 2 bases from V and 7 bases from J, with 12 bases between. Germline V gene data show CDR1 as GTSNPN and CDR2 as SVGIG (reference sequence). Written as DNA, the CDR3 is TGTGCCTGGAGTCGGGGGCGAGAGAATTCACCCCTCCACTTT. This gives the protein CAWSRGRENSPLHF.

This clonotype was seen repeatedly, ten times or more. A much larger clonotype is one base distant, so this may be a read error. The genes are TRBV11-2 and TRBJ1-1, with unresolved D. The CDR3 has 13 amino acids. Trimming removed 2 bases at V and 4 bases at J, with 8 bases between. Germline CDR1 SGHAT, CDR2 FQNNGV. The chain's CDR3 is CASSLQVSTEAFF. Here the CDR3 DNA reads TGTGCCAGCAGCTTACAGGTGAGCACTGAAGCTTTCTTT.

This clonotype turned up a few times. The chain combines TRBV20-1 with TRBJ1-1, with 7 bases identical to TRBD1. J was trimmed by 0 bases and V by 6 bases; bases with no gene match: 13. The CDR3 has 16 amino acids. Germline assignment: CDR1 DFQATT and CDR2 SNEGSKA (reference sequence). The chain's CDR3 is CSAIDPAQGMNTEAFF. The CDR3 region has the DNA TGCAGTGCCATCGACCCGGCACAGGGGATGAACACTGAAGCTTTCTTT.

The rearrangement links TRBV30 to TRBJ1-1, with D perhaps matching TRBD1 (6 bases). The germline V and J ends were trimmed by 3 bases and 3 bases, with 14 bases remaining between them. Germline CDR1 reads GTSNPN; CDR2 reads SVGIG (reference sequence). The CDR3 extends over 14 amino acids. The CDR3 protein is CAWSRAGVDTEAFF. The CDR3 DNA sequence: TGTGCCTGGAGCAGAGCAGGGGTGGACACTGAAGCTTTCTTT.

The rearrangement links TRBV4-1 to TRBJ1-2; D perhaps matches TRBD1 (5 bases). Germline lookup yields CDR1 MGHRA and CDR2 YSYEKL. Between the trimmed V and J ends, which lost 3 bases and 4 bases, there was a span of 9 bases. CDR3 length equals 13 residues. The CDR3: CASSQGGSYGYTF. The CDR3, as DNA: TGCGCCAGCAGCCAGGGGGGTTCCTATGGCTACACCTTC.

The DNA of the CDR3 is TGTGCCAGCAGAAAACAGGGGGCAAGAGAGACCCAGTACTTC. Protein product: CASRKQGARETQYF. This chain links TRBV12-3 or TRBV12-4 with TRBJ2-5; 9 bases map to TRBD1. V was clipped by 6 bases and J by 4 bases; unmatched bases: 6. This CDR3 is 14 amino acids long.

The CDR3 is CASTPKGQTQETQYF. The CDR3, as DNA: TGCGCCAGCACCCCTAAGGGACAGACTCAAGAGACCCAGTACTTC. The chain links TRBV5-1 to TRBJ2-5, with 7 nucleotides matching TRBD1. Per germline, CDR1 SGHRS and CDR2 YFSETQ. V lost 6 bases, J lost 2 bases, and 10 bases stayed unmatched. This CDR3 has 15 amino acids.

This clonotype showed up many times. V gene TRBV5-1 combines with J gene TRBJ1-2; tentative D call: TRBD1 (6 bases). Germline CDR1 reads SGHRS; CDR2 reads YFSETQ. CDR3 length: 15 amino acids. V was shortened by 3 bases and J by 0 bases, with 12 bases between the two germline ends. CDR3: CASSSQGITNYGYTF. The DNA for the CDR3 is TGCGCCAGCAGCTCACAGGGAATCACTAACTATGGCTACACCTTC.

The chain employs TRBV7-9 and TRBJ2-4, with D tentatively TRBD2 (5 bases). V was pared by 7 bases and J by 4 bases, with 20 bases between. Germline CDR1 is SEHNR and CDR2 is FQNEAQ (reference sequence). The CDR3 has 16 amino acids. CDR3 DNA sequence: TGTGCCAGCACCCCCGAGCCAGTTGGGAGAAAAAACATTCAGTACTTC. It codes for CASTPEPVGRKNIQYF.

The V and J genes are TRBV12-3 or TRBV12-4 and TRBJ1-2; no clear D gene. The CDR3 runs to 12 residues. V lost 3 bases and J 8 bases, leaving 10 bases between the germline ends. CDR3 in amino acids: CASSFYRNGYTF. CDR3 sequence (DNA): TGTGCCAGCAGTTTTTATCGGAACGGCTACACCTTC.